Below, 16 T cell receptor beta chains from the same sample are listed, as sequenced in a study of blood T cell repertoires in COVID-19. Only in-frame clones appear in the TCRdb table, and some are missing; sequencing was by immunoSEQ multiplex PCR. The repertoire holds approximately 110,000 clones, with 74% as singletons. Sequenced input: peripheral blood. All receptors come from a man older than 75 with COVID-19, enrolled during active disease.

This clone was observed once. The chain uses TRBV28 and TRBJ2-1; 11 bases map to TRBD2. The ends lost 4 bases at V and 9 bases at J; junction bases unmatched: 11. The germline V gene has CDR1 MDHEN and CDR2 SYDVKM. CDR3 length: 16 amino acids. For the CDR3, the DNA is TGTGCCAGCAGTTCACCGACTAGCGGGGACCTGGGTGAGCAGTTCTTC. This gives the protein CASSSPTSGDLGEQFF.

Comments on this clone: Within the sample, other DNA sequences also encode this same CDR3. The chain recombines TRBV5-5 with TRBJ1-5, with 8 positions matching TRBD1. V shed 0 bases, J shed 3 bases, and the junction held 8 bases outside the gene matches. Per the germline V gene, CDR1 is SGHKS and CDR2 is YYEKEE (reference sequence). The CDR3 is 17 residues long. In DNA form, the CDR3 reads TGTGCCAGCAGCTTGGACAGGGGGAGAGGGGACAATCAGCCCCAGCATTTT. Translating it yields CASSLDRGRGDNQPQHF.

This rearrangement joins TRBV5-1 to TRBJ1-2; 7 positions match TRBD1. Germline V gene data show CDR1 as SGHRS and CDR2 as YFSETQ. This CDR3 spans 15 amino acids. Trimming at V came to 3 bases and at J to 4 bases, leaving 9 bases not matched to a gene. CDR3 loop: CASSSVQGGPYGYTF. As DNA, the CDR3 is TGCGCCAGCAGCTCCGTCCAGGGGGGCCCCTATGGCTACACCTTC.

This clone was counted between two and nine times. This sequence joins TRBV30 and TRBJ1-5, with TRBD1 identical over 8 bases. Trimming took 5 bases from V and 6 from J; bases not matched to a gene: 6. The germline CDR1 and CDR2 sequences are GTSNPN and SVGIG (reference sequence). The CDR3 sequence is 13 residues long. Written as DNA, the CDR3 is TGTGCCTGGGACAGGGGTTTAGGTCAGCCCCAGCATTTT. Translation: CAWDRGLGQPQHF.

This rearrangement joins TRBV2 to TRBJ1-5; 9 bases fit TRBD1. J lost 7 bases, V lost 5 bases, and 6 bases had no gene match. Germline assignment: CDR1 SNHLY and CDR2 FYNNEI. The CDR3 runs to 14 residues. Here the CDR3 reads CASSWDRDEQPQHF. The CDR3, as DNA: TGTGCCAGCAGTTGGGACAGGGACGAACAGCCCCAGCATTTT. The full variable domain, its missing parts supplied by reference TRBV2 and TRBJ1-5, is EPEVTQTPSHQVTQMGQEVILRCVPISNHLYFYWYRQILGQKVEFLVSFYNNEISEKSEIFDDQFSVERPDGSNFTLKIRSTKLEDSAMYFCASSWDRDEQPQHFGDGTRLSIL.

CDR3 protein: CASSEPAGEYNEQFF. The CDR3 DNA is TGCGCCAGCAGTGAACCAGCGGGAGAATACAATGAGCAGTTCTTC. The chain has TRBV23-1 and TRBJ2-1; 8 bases are shared with TRBD2. TRBV23-1 is an ORF, with its function uncertain. The CDR3 runs to 15 residues. V gave up 5 bases and J gave up 4 bases; unmatched junction bases: 7.

The chain couples TRBV5-1 to TRBJ1-2; 7 nucleotides match TRBD1. The CDR3 is made up of 14 amino acids. The germline gives CDR1 SGHRS, CDR2 YFSETQ. The V gene end was trimmed by 0 bases and the J gene end by 3 bases; junction bases not matched to a gene: 2. In DNA form, the CDR3 reads TGCGCCAGCAGCTTGGAAGGGGGCGACTATGGCTACACCTTC. Its translation: CASSLEGGDYGYTF. Variable domain in full (rest from reference TRBV5-1 and TRBJ1-2): KAGVTQTPRYLIKTRGQQVTLSCSPISGHRSVSWYQQTPGQGLQFLFEYFSETQRNKGNFPGRFSGRQFSNSRSEMNVSTLELGDSALYLCASSLEGGDYGYTFGSGTRLTVV.

V and J are TRBV5-1 and TRBJ1-5; D is uncertain. The CDR3 has 13 amino acids. The germline V gene has CDR1 SGHRS and CDR2 YFSETQ. Trimming pared 1 base from V and 6 bases from J, leaving 8 bases between. CDR3 amino acids: CASSLMEGQPQHF. The CDR3, as DNA: TGCGCCAGCAGCTTGATGGAGGGTCAGCCCCAGCATTTT. The variable domain in full, completed from reference TRBV5-1 and TRBJ1-5, reads KAGVTQTPRYLIKTRGQQVTLSCSPISGHRSVSWYQQTPGQGLQFLFEYFSETQRNKGNFPGRFSGRQFSNSRSEMNVSTLELGDSALYLCASSLMEGQPQHFGDGTRLSIL.

The gene calls are TRBV15 and TRBJ1-5; D may be TRBD1 (6 bases). Germline CDR1 and CDR2: LNHNV and YYDKDF (reference sequence). The CDR3 contains 14 residues. The V gene lost 1 base and the J gene lost 6 bases, with 10 bases spanning the gap. CDR3 sequence (DNA): TGTGCCACCAGCAGAGGAAGGGGGGGTCAGCCCCAGCATTTT. Its protein is CATSRGRGGQPQHF.

The chain employs TRBV7-3 and TRBJ1-2, with a possible D match to TRBD1 (5 bases). The germline V gene has CDR1 SGHTA and CDR2 FQGTGA. V lost 1 base and J lost 8, with 11 bases in between. The CDR3 totals 13 residues. CDR3 sequence reads: CASSLSRGNGYTF. In DNA form, the CDR3 reads TGTGCCAGCAGCTTAAGCCGGGGGAACGGCTACACCTTC.

This chain joins TRBV5-1 and TRBJ2-7; 10 bases are a match to TRBD1. Trimming cost V 9 bases and J 6 bases; bases outside gene matches: 6. The CDR3 spans 12 residues. Germline V gene lookup returns CDR1 SGHRS and CDR2 YFSETQ. The CDR3 protein is CATRDRGGEQYF. CDR3 nucleotide sequence: TGCGCCACCCGGGACAGGGGCGGCGAGCAGTACTTC.

This chain joins TRBV3-1 (or the pseudogene TRBV3-2) and TRBJ1-4; D is perhaps TRBD1 (6 bases). Trimming shortened V by 4 bases and J by 7 bases, and 10 bases separated the two germline ends. Germline CDR1 LGHDT, CDR2 YNNKEL (reference sequence). This CDR3 is built from 13 residues. The chain's CDR3 is CASSLGQFEKLFF. CDR3 nucleotides: TGTGCCAGCAGCCTCGGACAGTTTGAAAAACTGTTTTTT.

The rearrangement joins TRBV5-1 to TRBJ2-1, with TRBD2 matching 7 bases. The length of the CDR3 is 13 residues. V shed 0 bases and J 9 bases; nucleotides not matched to a gene: 3. CDR1 and CDR2 from the germline V gene are SGHRS and YFSETQ. CDR3 nucleotide sequence: TGCGCCAGCAGCTTGGTGGGGGAGGGTGAGCAGTTCTTC. Amino acid sequence: CASSLVGEGEQFF.

The rearrangement links TRBV7-9 to TRBJ2-3; D possibly corresponds to TRBD1 (6 bases). The CDR3 spans 16 residues. Germline V lookup: CDR1 SEHNR, CDR2 FQNEAQ (reference sequence). V lost 3 bases and J 0 bases, leaving 13 bases between the germline ends. The CDR3 protein is CASSLARTESTDTQYF. The CDR3 region has the DNA TGTGCCAGCAGCTTGGCCCGGACAGAGAGCACAGATACGCAGTATTTT.

This chain connects TRBV5-1 to TRBJ2-2, with no clear D. Germline V lookup: CDR1 SGHRS, CDR2 YFSETQ. The CDR3 consists of 15 residues. With 3 bases removed from V and 4 bases from J, the gap between germline ends came to 13 bases. CDR3 bases: TGCGCCAGCAGCTCCAGCGTTCCGGGCACCGGGGAGCTGTTTTTT. Its translation: CASSSSVPGTGELFF.

This chain links TRBV4-3 with TRBJ1-4, with 9 bases lining up with TRBD1. Trimming at V came to 0 bases and at J to 8 bases, leaving 7 bases not matched to a gene. The CDR3 has 16 residues. Germline V gene data show CDR1 as LGHNA and CDR2 as YSLEER. The CDR3 nucleotides read TGCGCCAGCAGCCAAGAAACCGGGACAGGGATCGAAAAACTGTTTTTT. Its protein is CASSQETGTGIEKLFF.